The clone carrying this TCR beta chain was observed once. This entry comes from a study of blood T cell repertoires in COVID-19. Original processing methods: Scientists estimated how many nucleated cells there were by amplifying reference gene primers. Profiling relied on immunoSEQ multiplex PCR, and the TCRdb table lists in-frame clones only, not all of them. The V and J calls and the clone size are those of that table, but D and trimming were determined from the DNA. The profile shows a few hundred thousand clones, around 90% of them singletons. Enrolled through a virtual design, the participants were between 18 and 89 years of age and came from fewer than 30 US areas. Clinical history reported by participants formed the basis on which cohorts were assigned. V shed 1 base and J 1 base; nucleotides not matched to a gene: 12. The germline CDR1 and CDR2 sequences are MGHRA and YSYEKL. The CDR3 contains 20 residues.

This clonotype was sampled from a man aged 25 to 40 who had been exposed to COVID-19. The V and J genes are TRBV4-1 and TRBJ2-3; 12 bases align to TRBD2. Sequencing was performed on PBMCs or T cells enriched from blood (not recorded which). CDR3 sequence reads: CASSQGALAGGASGTDTQYF. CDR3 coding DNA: TGCGCCAGCAGCCAAGGCGCTCTAGCGGGGGGGGCATCTGGCACAGATACGCAGTATTTT.